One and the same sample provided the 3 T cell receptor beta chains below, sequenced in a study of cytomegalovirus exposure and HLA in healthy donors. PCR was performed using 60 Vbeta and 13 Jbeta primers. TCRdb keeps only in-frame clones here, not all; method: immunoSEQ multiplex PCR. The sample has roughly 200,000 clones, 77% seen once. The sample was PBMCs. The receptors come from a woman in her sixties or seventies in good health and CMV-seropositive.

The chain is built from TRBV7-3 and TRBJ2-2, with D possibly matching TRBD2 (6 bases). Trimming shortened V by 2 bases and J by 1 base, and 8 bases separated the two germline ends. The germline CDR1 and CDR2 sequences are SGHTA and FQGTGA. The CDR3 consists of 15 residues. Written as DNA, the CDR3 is TGTGCCAGCAGCTTAGCGGGAAGGAACACCGGGGAGCTGTTTTTT. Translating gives CASSLAGRNTGELFF.

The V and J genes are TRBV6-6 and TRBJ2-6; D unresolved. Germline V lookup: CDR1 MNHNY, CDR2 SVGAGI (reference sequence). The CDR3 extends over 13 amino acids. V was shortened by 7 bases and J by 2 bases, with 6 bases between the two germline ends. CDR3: CASTSAGANVLTF. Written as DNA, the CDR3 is TGTGCCAGCACTTCGGCTGGGGCCAACGTCCTGACTTTC.

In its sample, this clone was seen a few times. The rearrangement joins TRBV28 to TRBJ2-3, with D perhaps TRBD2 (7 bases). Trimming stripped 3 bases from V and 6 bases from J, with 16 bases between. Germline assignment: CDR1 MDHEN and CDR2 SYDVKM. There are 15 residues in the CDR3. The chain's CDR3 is CASSFGGGGWDTQYF. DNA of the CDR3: TGTGCCAGCAGTTTCGGGGGCGGGGGATGGGATACGCAGTATTTT.